This section outlines one TCR beta chain sequence together with its context. Its cognate antigen is unknown. The data derive from a study of T cell responses to AZD1222 COVID-19 vaccine. Study conclusions and caveats: Nearly half of unique spike-specific TCRs reportedly avoided B.1.351 and B.1.1.7 mutated regions. The donors showed a predominance of white British ancestry and of females, with possible underestimation of clonal diversity. Once two AZD1222 doses were given, Spike-specific TCR breadth and depth went up.

This CDR3 spans 16 amino acids. Between the trimmed V and J ends, which lost 6 bases and 1 base, there was a span of 17 bases. Per the germline V gene, CDR1 is MDHEN and CDR2 is SYDVKM. TCRdb's table, derived via immunoSEQ multiplex PCR, lists solely in-frame clones and lacks some. The data contain some 98,000 clones, nearly 90% of them seen just once; the ten biggest clones take up 10% to 15%. The clonotype was recovered from an adult in good health. The starting material was peripheral blood, obtained on day 0 of AZD1222 vaccination. The chain couples TRBV28 to TRBJ2-3, with D perhaps matching TRBD1 (5 bases). The CDR3 bases are TGTGCCAGCAGGCCGTCTCTCTCCAGGGGCACAGATACGCAGTATTTT. The encoded protein is CASRPSLSRGTDTQYF.